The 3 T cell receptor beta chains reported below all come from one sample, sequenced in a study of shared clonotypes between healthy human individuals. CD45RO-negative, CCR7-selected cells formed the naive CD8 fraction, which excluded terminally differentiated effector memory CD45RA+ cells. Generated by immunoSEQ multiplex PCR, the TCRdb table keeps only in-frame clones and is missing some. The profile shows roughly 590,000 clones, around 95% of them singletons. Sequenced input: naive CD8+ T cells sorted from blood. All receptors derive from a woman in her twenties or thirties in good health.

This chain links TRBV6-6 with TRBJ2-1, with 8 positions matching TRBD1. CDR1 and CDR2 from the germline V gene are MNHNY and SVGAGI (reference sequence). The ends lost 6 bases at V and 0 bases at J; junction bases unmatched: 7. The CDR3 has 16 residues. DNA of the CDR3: TGTGCCAGCAGCAACCGGACAGGGAGCTCCTACAATGAGCAGTTCTTC. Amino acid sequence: CASSNRTGSSYNEQFF.

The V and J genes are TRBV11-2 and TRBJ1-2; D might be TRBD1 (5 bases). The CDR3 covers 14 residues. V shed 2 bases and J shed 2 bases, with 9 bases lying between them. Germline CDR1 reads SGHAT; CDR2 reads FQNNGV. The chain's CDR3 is CASSLPRDNYGYTF. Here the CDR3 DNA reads TGTGCCAGCAGCTTACCCAGGGACAACTATGGCTACACCTTC.

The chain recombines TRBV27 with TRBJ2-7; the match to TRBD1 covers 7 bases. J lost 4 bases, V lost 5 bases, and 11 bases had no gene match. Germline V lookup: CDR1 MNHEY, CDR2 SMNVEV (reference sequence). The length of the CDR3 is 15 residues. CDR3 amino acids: CASSPEQGMGYEQYF. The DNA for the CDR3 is TGTGCCAGCAGTCCAGAACAGGGGATGGGGTACGAGCAGTACTTC.